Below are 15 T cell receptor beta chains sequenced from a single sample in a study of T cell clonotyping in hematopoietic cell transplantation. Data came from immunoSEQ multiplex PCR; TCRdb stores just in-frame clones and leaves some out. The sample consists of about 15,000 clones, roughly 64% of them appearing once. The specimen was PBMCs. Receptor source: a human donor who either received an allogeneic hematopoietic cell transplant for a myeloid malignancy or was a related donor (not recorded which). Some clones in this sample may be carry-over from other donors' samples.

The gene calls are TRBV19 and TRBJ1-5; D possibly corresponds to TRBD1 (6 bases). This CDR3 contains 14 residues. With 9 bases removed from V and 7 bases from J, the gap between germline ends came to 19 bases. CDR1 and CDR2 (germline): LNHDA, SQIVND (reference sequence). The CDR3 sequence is CASRGRGLEQPQHF. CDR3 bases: TGTGCCAGCCGAGGTCGGGGGCTTGAGCAGCCCCAGCATTTT.

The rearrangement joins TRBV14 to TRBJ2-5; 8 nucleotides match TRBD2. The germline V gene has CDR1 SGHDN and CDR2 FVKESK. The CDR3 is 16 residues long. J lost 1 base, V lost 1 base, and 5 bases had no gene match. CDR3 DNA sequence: TGTGCCAGCAGCCAAGTCGGGAGGGAGGCCCAAGAGACCCAGTACTTC. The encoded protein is CASSQVGREAQETQYF.

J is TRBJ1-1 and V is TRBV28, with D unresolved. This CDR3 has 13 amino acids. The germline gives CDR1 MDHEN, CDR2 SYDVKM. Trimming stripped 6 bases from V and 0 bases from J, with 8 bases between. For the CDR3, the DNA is TGTGCCAGCAGGGACGGGGTGAACACTGAAGCTTTCTTT. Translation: CASRDGVNTEAFF.

CDR3 amino acids: CASSETTRLPDSNQPQHF. The CDR3 bases are TGTGCCAGCAGCGAGACCACCCGCCTTCCGGATAGCAATCAGCCCCAGCATTTT. This chain uses TRBV9 with TRBJ1-5; D is ambiguous. This CDR3 is built from 18 residues. Deletions cut 3 bases from V and 0 bases from J, with 19 bases between. Germline V gene lookup returns CDR1 SGDLS and CDR2 YYNGEE.

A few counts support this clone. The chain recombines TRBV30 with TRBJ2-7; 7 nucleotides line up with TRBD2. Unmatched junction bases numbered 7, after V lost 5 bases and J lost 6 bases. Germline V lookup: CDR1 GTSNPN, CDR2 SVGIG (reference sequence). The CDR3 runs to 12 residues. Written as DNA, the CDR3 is TGTGCCTGGGAGGCTGGGGAGGGCGAGCAGTACTTC. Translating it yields CAWEAGEGEQYF.

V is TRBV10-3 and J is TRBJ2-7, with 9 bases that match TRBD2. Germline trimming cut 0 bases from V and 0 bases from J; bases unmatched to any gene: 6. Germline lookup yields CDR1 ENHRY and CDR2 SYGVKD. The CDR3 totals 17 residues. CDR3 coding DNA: TGTGCCATCAGTGAGTCTTGGAGCGGGAGGAGCTCCTACGAGCAGTACTTC. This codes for CAISESWSGRSSYEQYF.

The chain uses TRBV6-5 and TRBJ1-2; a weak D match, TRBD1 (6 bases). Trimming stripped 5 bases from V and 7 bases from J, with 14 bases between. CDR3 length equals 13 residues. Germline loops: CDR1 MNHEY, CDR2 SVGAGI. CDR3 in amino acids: CASSPAGAGGYTF. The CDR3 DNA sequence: TGTGCCAGCAGTCCTGCAGGGGCGGGTGGCTACACCTTC.

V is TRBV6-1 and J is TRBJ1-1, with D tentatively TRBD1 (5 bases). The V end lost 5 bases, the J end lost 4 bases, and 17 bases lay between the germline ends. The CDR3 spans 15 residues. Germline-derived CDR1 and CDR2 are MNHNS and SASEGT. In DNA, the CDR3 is TGTGCCAGCAGTACCAAGCCCCCCGGGGCCACTGAAGCTTTCTTT. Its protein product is CASSTKPPGATEAFF.

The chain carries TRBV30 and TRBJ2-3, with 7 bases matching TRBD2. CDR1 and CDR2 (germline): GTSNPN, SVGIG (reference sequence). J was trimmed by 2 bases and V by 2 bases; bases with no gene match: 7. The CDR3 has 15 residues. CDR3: CAWSMDREATDTQYF. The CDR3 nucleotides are TGTGCCTGGAGTATGGACCGGGAGGCCACAGATACGCAGTATTTT.

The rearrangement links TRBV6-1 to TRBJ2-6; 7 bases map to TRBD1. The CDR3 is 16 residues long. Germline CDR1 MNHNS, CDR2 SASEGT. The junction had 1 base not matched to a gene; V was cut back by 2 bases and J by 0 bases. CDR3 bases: TGTGCCAGCAGTGAACGGGACAGCTCTGGGGCCAACGTCCTGACTTTC. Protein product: CASSERDSSGANVLTF.

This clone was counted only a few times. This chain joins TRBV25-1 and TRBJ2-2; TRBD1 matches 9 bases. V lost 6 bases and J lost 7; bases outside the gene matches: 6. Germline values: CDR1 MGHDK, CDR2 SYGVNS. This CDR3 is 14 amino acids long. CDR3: CASRTTGGIGELFF. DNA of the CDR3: TGTGCCAGCAGAACGACAGGGGGAATCGGGGAGCTGTTTTTT.

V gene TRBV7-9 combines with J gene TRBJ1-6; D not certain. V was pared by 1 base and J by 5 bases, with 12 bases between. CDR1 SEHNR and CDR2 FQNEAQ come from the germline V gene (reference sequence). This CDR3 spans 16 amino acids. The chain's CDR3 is CASSLDDRPNNSPLHF. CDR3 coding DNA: TGTGCCAGCAGCTTAGACGACCGCCCGAATAATTCACCCCTCCACTTT.

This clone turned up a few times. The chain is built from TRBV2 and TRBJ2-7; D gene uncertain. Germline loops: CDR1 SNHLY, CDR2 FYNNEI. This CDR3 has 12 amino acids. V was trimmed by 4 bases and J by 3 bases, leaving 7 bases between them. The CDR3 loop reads CASSVGDYEQYF. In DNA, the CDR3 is TGTGCCAGCAGTGTAGGCGACTACGAGCAGTACTTC.

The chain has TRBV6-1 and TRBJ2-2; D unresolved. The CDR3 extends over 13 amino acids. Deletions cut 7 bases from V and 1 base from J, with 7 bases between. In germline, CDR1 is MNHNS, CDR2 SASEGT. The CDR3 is CASKDRNTGELFF. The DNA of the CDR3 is TGTGCCAGCAAAGACCGGAACACCGGGGAGCTGTTTTTT.

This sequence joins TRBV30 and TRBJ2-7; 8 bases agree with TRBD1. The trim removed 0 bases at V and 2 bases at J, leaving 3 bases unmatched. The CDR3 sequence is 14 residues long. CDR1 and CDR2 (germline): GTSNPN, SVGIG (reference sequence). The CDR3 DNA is TGTGCCTGGAGTGTACAGGGGGAAGCCTACGAGCAGTACTTC. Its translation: CAWSVQGEAYEQYF.